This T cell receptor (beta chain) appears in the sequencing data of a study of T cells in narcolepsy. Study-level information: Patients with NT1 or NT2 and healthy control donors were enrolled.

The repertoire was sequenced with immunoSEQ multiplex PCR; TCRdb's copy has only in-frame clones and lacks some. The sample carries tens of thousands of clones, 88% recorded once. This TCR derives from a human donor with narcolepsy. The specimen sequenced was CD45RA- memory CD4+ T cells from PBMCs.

This chain's CDR3 is CASSRALGGTDTQYF. DNA of the CDR3: TGTGCCAGCAGCCGGGCGCTGGGGGGTACAGATACGCAGTATTTT. The chain combines TRBV5-4 with TRBJ2-3; D perhaps matches TRBD2 (6 bases). The germline V gene has CDR1 SGHNT and CDR2 YYREEE (reference sequence). The CDR3 covers 15 residues. V gave up 4 bases and J gave up 3 bases, with 15 bases separating them.